These 25 T cell receptor beta chains were sequenced from one sample in a study of human T cells and chemical hapten exposure. One entry per CDR3 protein, called by TCRdb with MiXCR from the RACE reads. The sample yields 35,000 to 45,000 distinct CDR3 sequences, 9.5% to 10% seen once. The time point here: patch test 2, 6 weeks after DPC sensitization. Treatment defined: therapeutic diphenylcyclopropenone sensitization with weekly scalp DPC. The authors' total RNA extraction used unfractionated whole blood. The sequences come from whole blood, collected in connection with sensitization to the hapten diphenylcyclopropenone (DPC). The receptors derive from a woman in her twenties or thirties with alopecia areata. Some clones in this sample may be carry-over from other donors' samples.

The V gene is TRBV19, the J gene TRBJ2-5; D could derive from TRBD1 or TRBD2 (5 bases each). Germline V CDR1 and CDR2: LNHDA, SQIVND (reference sequence). V was pared by 5 bases and J by 7 bases, with 11 bases between. The CDR3 has 12 amino acids. In DNA form, the CDR3 reads TGTGCCAGTAGTGACAGCGGTCGGACCCAGTACTTC. It specifies CASSDSGRTQYF.

This clonotype has a count of ten or more. V usage is TRBV28 and J usage is TRBJ2-7, with D uncertain. V was clipped by 5 bases and J by 6 bases, with 8 bases between them. The germline gives CDR1 MDHEN, CDR2 SYDVKM. The length of the CDR3 is 11 residues. CDR3 loop: CASSKRIEQYF. CDR3 nucleotide sequence: TGTGCCAGCAGTAAAAGGATCGAGCAGTACTTC. The variable domain in full, completed from reference TRBV28 and TRBJ2-7, reads DVKVTQSSRYLVKRTGEKVFLECVQDMDHENMFWYRQDPGLGLRLIYFSYDVKMKEKGDIPEGYSVSREKKERFSLILESASTNQTSMYLCASSKRIEQYFGPGTRLTVT.

The rearrangement links TRBV10-3 to TRBJ2-3, with 10 bases aligning to TRBD2. The V gene end was trimmed by 5 bases and the J gene end by 5 bases; junction bases not matched to a gene: 7. Looked up from germline, CDR1 is ENHRY and CDR2 is SYGVKD. The CDR3 is made up of 15 amino acids. CDR3: CAISPRAGGEDTQYF. The CDR3 DNA reads TGTGCCATCAGTCCACGAGCGGGGGGGGAAGATACGCAGTATTTT.

This clonotype was seen a handful of times. The chain recombines TRBV7-6 with TRBJ2-1, with 8 bases matching TRBD1. There are 19 residues in the CDR3. Germline V CDR1 and CDR2: SGHVS, FNYEAQ. J lost 0 bases, V lost 6 bases, and 16 bases had no gene match. For the CDR3, the DNA is TGTGCCAGCAGTTCCAACAGGGGGGAAGCAACCGGCTCCTACAATGAGCAGTTCTTC. Protein product: CASSSNRGEATGSYNEQFF.

CDR3 sequence reads: CASTLGLRGANNEQFF. CDR3 DNA: TGCGCCAGCACCCTGGGACTGCGGGGGGCCAACAATGAGCAGTTCTTC. This chain connects TRBV5-1 to TRBJ2-1; 8 bases are shared with TRBD2. With V trimmed by 6 bases and J by 5 bases, 13 bases remained unmatched. This CDR3 has 16 amino acids. CDR1 and CDR2 from the germline V gene are SGHRS and YFSETQ.

This clonotype was seen a handful of times. V usage is TRBV5-1 and J usage is TRBJ1-2; TRBD1 aligns across 9 bases. This CDR3 comprises 13 residues. Germline CDR1 and CDR2: SGHRS and YFSETQ. The trim removed 4 bases at V and 8 bases at J, leaving 6 bases unmatched. The CDR3 nucleotides are TGCGCCAGCAGCCTACAGGGGGCGACGGGCTACACCTTC. Protein: CASSLQGATGYTF.

There are many counts of this clonotype. The chain employs TRBV29-1 and TRBJ2-1; 7 bases match TRBD1. This CDR3 is built from 13 residues. The germline CDR1 and CDR2 sequences are SQVTM and ANQGSEA. J lost 4 bases, V lost 1 base, and 1 base had no gene match. CDR3 loop: CSVEVQGYNEQFF. CDR3 coding DNA: TGCAGCGTTGAAGTACAGGGGTACAATGAGCAGTTCTTC.

The V gene is TRBV28, the J gene TRBJ1-2; the D gene is possibly TRBD1 (6 bases). The V and J ends lost 7 bases and 4 bases respectively, with 13 bases between them. Germline V CDR1 and CDR2: MDHEN, SYDVKM. This CDR3 has 13 residues. The CDR3 DNA reads as TGTGCCAGCACCTCAGGGGCCATCTATGGCTACACCTTC. It specifies CASTSGAIYGYTF.

The chain recombines TRBV25-1 with TRBJ2-7, with D unclear. The length of the CDR3 is 11 residues. CDR1 is MGHDK and CDR2 is SYGVNS in the germline V gene. Trimming removed 6 bases from V and 7 bases from J, with 10 bases in between. As DNA, the CDR3 is TGTGCCAGCAGCAACCTTGGGGAGCAGTACTTC. Translating gives CASSNLGEQYF.

This clonotype occurred many times. V usage is TRBV7-8 and J usage is TRBJ2-2; the D gene is possibly TRBD1 (6 bases). CDR3 length: 15 residues. The ends were cut back, 1 base at V and 1 base at J, with 7 bases in the middle. Germline assignment: CDR1 SGHVS and CDR2 FQNEAQ. In DNA, the CDR3 is TGTGCCAGCAGCTTAGGGACAGTGAACACCGGGGAGCTGTTTTTT. Its translation: CASSLGTVNTGELFF. Full variable domain (rest looked up from reference TRBV7-8 and TRBJ2-2): GAGVSQSPRYKVAKRGQDVALRCDPISGHVSLFWYQQALGQGPEFLTYFQNEAQLDKSGLPSDRFFAERPEGSVSTLKIQRTQQEDSAVYLCASSLGTVNTGELFFGEGSRLTVL.

This clonotype is judged medium-sized. The gene calls are TRBV7-6 and TRBJ1-4; TRBD1 is a possible D gene (5 bases). The germline CDR1 and CDR2 sequences are SGHVS and FNYEAQ. The CDR3 contains 15 residues. Trimming removed 4 bases from V and 0 bases from J, with 9 bases in between. CDR3 bases: TGTGCCAGCAGCTCAGGACAAGCAACTAATGAAAAACTGTTTTTT. This translates into CASSSGQATNEKLFF.

The rearrangement uses TRBV7-2 and TRBJ2-3, with 8 positions matching TRBD2. V lost 3 bases and J lost 4; bases outside the gene matches: 9. The CDR3 spans 16 residues. Per germline, CDR1 SGHTA and CDR2 FQGNSA. The CDR3, as DNA: TGTGCCAGCAGCTTGAGCCCTGGCGGGGGGTCAGATACGCAGTATTTT. It translates to CASSLSPGGGSDTQYF.

V gene TRBV11-2 combines with J gene TRBJ2-2, with 10 bases that match TRBD2. The germline gives CDR1 SGHAT, CDR2 FQNNGV. J gave up 7 bases and V 6 bases, and 11 bases lay outside the gene matches. This CDR3 has 16 amino acids. CDR3 DNA: TGTGCCAGCAGACTAGCCAGCGGGGGGGCCCTCGGGGAGCTGTTTTTT. Translating it yields CASRLASGGALGELFF.

The J gene is TRBJ2-7, the V gene TRBV19; either TRBD1 or TRBD2 may supply D (5 bases each). The V gene lost 5 bases and the J gene lost 2 bases, with 19 bases spanning the gap. CDR3 length equals 16 residues. Germline-derived CDR1 and CDR2 are LNHDA and SQIVND (reference sequence). DNA for the CDR3: TGTGCCAGTAGTTCCGAGGGACGCCGGGCGGCCTACGAGCAGTACTTC. Amino acids: CASSSEGRRAAYEQYF.

This clonotype appeared a few times. The chain uses TRBV7-2 and TRBJ1-2, with 9 positions matching TRBD1. Germline CDR1 reads SGHTA; CDR2 reads FQGNSA. J gave up 10 bases and V 5 bases, and 5 bases lay outside the gene matches. The CDR3 is made up of 12 amino acids. The CDR3 DNA is TGTGCCAGCAGCCTACGGACAGGGGCCTACACCTTC. This gives the protein CASSLRTGAYTF.

This clonotype has ten or more counts. This rearrangement joins TRBV30 to TRBJ2-1; D ambiguous. CDR1 is GTSNPN and CDR2 is SVGIG in the germline V gene (reference sequence). This CDR3 contains 14 residues. The V gene lost 0 bases and the J gene lost 3 bases, with 9 bases spanning the gap. The CDR3 loop reads CAWSVLGLYNEQFF. As DNA, the CDR3 is TGTGCCTGGAGTGTACTTGGCCTCTACAATGAGCAGTTCTTC.

The V and J genes are TRBV7-8 and TRBJ2-7; D remains unclear. The germline CDR1 and CDR2 sequences are SGHVS and FQNEAQ. The CDR3 loop spans 11 amino acids. Deletions cut 2 bases from V and 3 bases from J, with 2 bases between. The CDR3 spells CASSLHYEQYF. For the CDR3, the DNA is TGTGCCAGCAGCTTACACTACGAGCAGTACTTC.

This clonotype was observed at least ten times. The rearrangement links TRBV6-6 to TRBJ1-5; possibly TRBD1 for D (5 bases). Trimming removed 4 bases from V and 1 base from J, with 14 bases in between. From germline, CDR1 is MNHNY and CDR2 SVGAGI (reference sequence). The CDR3 totals 16 residues. The CDR3 protein is CASSWGTGRSNQPQHF. In DNA, the CDR3 is TGTGCCAGCAGTTGGGGGACGGGGAGAAGCAATCAGCCCCAGCATTTT.

This CDR3 is CASSLSGTGFQPQHF. CDR3 in DNA: TGTGCCAGCAGTTTATCCGGGACAGGGTTTCAGCCCCAGCATTTT. The chain is built from TRBV6-2 or TRBV6-3 and TRBJ1-5; TRBD1 matches 9 bases. After removal of 4 bases from V and 6 bases from J, the junction contained 7 bases not matched to a gene. The CDR3 extends over 15 amino acids. From germline, CDR1 is MNHEY and CDR2 SVGEGT.

The chain uses TRBV4-3 and TRBJ2-3, with D possibly being TRBD2 (7 bases). CDR1 and CDR2 (germline): LGHNA, YSLEER. Trimming shortened V by 3 bases and J by 4 bases, and 17 bases separated the two germline ends. CDR3 length equals 16 residues. CDR3 nucleotides: TGCGCCAGCAGCCAGAGGACGGGGGGCGCCGCAGATACGCAGTATTTT. This translates into CASSQRTGGAADTQYF.

This clonotype was counted at least ten times. This chain links TRBV19 with TRBJ2-6; D remains ambiguous. Germline V CDR1 and CDR2: LNHDA, SQIVND (reference sequence). The CDR3 runs 16 residues. Trimming took 4 bases from V and 3 from J, leaving 13 bases between them. The CDR3 reads CASSKGRLVGANVLTF. The CDR3 coding sequence is TGTGCCAGTAGTAAAGGACGTCTGGTTGGGGCCAACGTCCTGACTTTC. Supplemented by reference TRBV19 and TRBJ2-6, the full variable domain reads DGGITQSPKYLFRKEGQNVTLSCEQNLNHDAMYWYRQDPGQGLRLIYYSQIVNDFQKGDIAEGYSVSREKKESFPLTVTSAQKNPTAFYLCASSKGRLVGANVLTFGAGSRLTVL.

This chain connects TRBV5-6 to TRBJ1-2; TRBD1 matches 7 bases. The CDR3 is 13 residues long. V was pared by 4 bases and J by 7 bases, with 7 bases of the junction left unmatched. The germline gives CDR1 SGHDT, CDR2 YYEEEE. Here the CDR3 DNA reads TGTGCCAGCAGCCTAGACAGGGTTCTTGGCTACACCTTC. This encodes CASSLDRVLGYTF.

This clonotype occurred many times. V usage is TRBV9 and J usage is TRBJ1-2, with unresolved D. CDR3 length: 15 residues. Trimming shortened V by 0 bases and J by 4 bases, and 13 bases separated the two germline ends. In germline, CDR1 is SGDLS, CDR2 YYNGEE. The DNA for the CDR3 is TGTGCCAGCAGCGTAGGAGTGGAGCAGTTCTATGGCTACACCTTC. Amino acids: CASSVGVEQFYGYTF.

The chain couples TRBV24-1 to TRBJ2-3; weak D call: TRBD2 (5 bases). V shed 4 bases and J shed 4 bases, with 20 bases lying between them. CDR1 KGHDR and CDR2 SFDVKD come from the germline V gene. This CDR3 is 17 amino acids long. CDR3 coding DNA: TGTGCCACCAGTGACCCTTTTTCCCTAAAGGGAGCAGATACGCAGTATTTT. Residues: CATSDPFSLKGADTQYF.

The chain joins TRBV6-5 to TRBJ2-5; 11 bases fit TRBD2. After removal of 4 bases from V and 3 bases from J, the junction contained 1 base not matched to a gene. This CDR3 has 14 amino acids. Per the germline V gene, CDR1 is MNHEY and CDR2 is SVGAGI. CDR3 coding DNA: TGTGCCAGCAGTTCGGGACTAGCGGAAGAGACCCAGTACTTC. This codes for CASSSGLAEETQYF.